Presented here are 18 T cell receptor beta chains from one specimen sequenced in a study of cytomegalovirus exposure and HLA in healthy donors. PCR amplification relied on 60 Vbeta primers (plus 13 Jbeta primers). TCRdb keeps only in-frame clones here, not all; method: immunoSEQ multiplex PCR. The data contain over 150,000 clones, 65% to 80% of them singletons. Source material: PBMCs. These receptors were obtained from a middle-aged woman in good health and CMV-seropositive.

The chain uses TRBV28 and TRBJ2-7; D gene uncertain. Germline-derived CDR1 and CDR2 are MDHEN and SYDVKM. V shed 6 bases and J shed 2 bases, with 11 bases lying between them. This CDR3 contains 13 residues. The CDR3 nucleotides are TGTGCCAGCAGCGACTCGACGGCCTACGAGCAGTACTTC. Its protein is CASSDSTAYEQYF.

The rearrangement joins TRBV5-1 to TRBJ2-2, with TRBD2 as a possible D gene (7 bases). This CDR3 region has 15 residues. Trimming removed 3 bases from V and 5 bases from J, with 14 bases in between. Germline V gene sequence: CDR1 SGHRS, CDR2 YFSETQ. CDR3 loop: CASSWGGTETGELFF. CDR3 nucleotide sequence: TGCGCCAGCAGCTGGGGGGGCACCGAGACCGGGGAGCTGTTTTTT.

This chain uses TRBV6-5 with TRBJ2-7; tentatively, D is TRBD1 (6 bases). The CDR3 extends over 15 amino acids. V was trimmed by 7 bases and J by 1 base, leaving 17 bases between them. Germline CDR1 and CDR2: MNHEY and SVGAGI. For the CDR3, the DNA is TGTGCCAGCAAACTCCCCCGAGGGGGTTCCTACGAGCAGTACTTC. It is translated as CASKLPRGGSYEQYF.

V usage is TRBV6-5 and J usage is TRBJ1-5; D might be TRBD1 (5 bases). There are 14 residues in the CDR3. Trimming took off 5 bases at V and 2 bases at J, with 10 bases between the two ends. Germline-derived CDR1 and CDR2 are MNHEY and SVGAGI. CDR3 DNA: TGTGCCAGCAGTCGGAAAGGGGGCAATCAGCCCCAGCATTTT. It translates to CASSRKGGNQPQHF.

The genes are TRBV28 and TRBJ2-7; no definite D call. CDR3 length equals 15 residues. CDR1 MDHEN and CDR2 SYDVKM come from the germline V gene. The V gene lost 3 bases and the J gene lost 0 bases, with 12 bases spanning the gap. CDR3 bases: TGTGCCAGCAGTTTCTCAGATACCTTCTCCTACGAGCAGTACTTC. This translates into CASSFSDTFSYEQYF.

This clone has a single count. The V call is TRBV4-3, the J call TRBJ2-7, with 8 bases lining up with TRBD2. This CDR3 is built from 16 residues. V lost 0 bases to trimming and J lost 3 bases; unmatched junction nucleotides: 7. Germline assignment: CDR1 LGHNA and CDR2 YSLEER. This CDR3 reads CASSQENSGADYEQYF. The CDR3 DNA sequence: TGCGCCAGCAGCCAAGAGAATAGCGGGGCTGACTACGAGCAGTACTTC.

V is TRBV6-5 and J is TRBJ2-1, with 7 bases fitting TRBD1. Germline CDR1 MNHEY, CDR2 SVGAGI. The V and J ends lost 2 bases and 4 bases, in that order; junction bases with no gene match: 8. The CDR3 sequence is 16 residues long. The CDR3 DNA sequence: TGTGCCAGCAGTTACAATAGGGCAGGGGGTTACAATGAGCAGTTCTTC. It encodes CASSYNRAGGYNEQFF.

The chain is built from TRBV4-1 and TRBJ2-5, with a possible D match to TRBD1 (6 bases). V was shortened by 1 base and J by 13 bases, with 22 bases between the two germline ends. Per germline, CDR1 MGHRA and CDR2 YSYEKL. CDR3 length: 15 amino acids. In DNA form, the CDR3 reads TGCGCCAGCAGCCAAGTGGGGGCGATCATGTCCCCCCCGTACTTC. Translated, it gives CASSQVGAIMSPPYF.

In its sample, this clone was seen a few times. The chain has TRBV7-2 and TRBJ1-5; no clear D gene. V was pared by 7 bases and J by 2 bases, with 9 bases between. Germline values: CDR1 SGHTA, CDR2 FQGNSA. This CDR3 has 13 residues. CDR3: CASNLGGNQPQHF. For the CDR3, the DNA is TGTGCCAGCAATCTCGGGGGCAATCAGCCCCAGCATTTT. Supplemented by reference TRBV7-2 and TRBJ1-5, the full variable domain reads GAGVSQSPSNKVTEKGKDVELRCDPISGHTALYWYRQSLGQGLEFLIYFQGNSAPDKSGLPSDRFSAERTGGSVSTLTIQRTQQEDSAVYLCASNLGGNQPQHFGDGTRLSIL.

V usage is TRBV5-1 and J usage is TRBJ2-5, with 10 bases matching TRBD1. Matching the DNA end better, TRBJ2-7 makes the J call doubtful. CDR1 and CDR2 (germline): SGHRS, YFSETQ. The CDR3 totals 16 residues. The CDR3 DNA reads TGCGCCAGCAGCTTCCCCCGGGACAGGGGTTCCTACGAGCAGTACTTC. It encodes CASSFPRDRGSYEQYF.

This clone was detected once. In DNA form, the CDR3 reads TGCGCCAGCAGCCAAGAGTCGGGGGGCAATGAGCAGTTCTTC. Protein sequence: CASSQESGGNEQFF. The gene calls are TRBV4-1 and TRBJ2-1; 7 nucleotides match TRBD2. The V segment lost 0 bases and the J segment 6 bases; nucleotides outside the gene matches: 2. Per the germline V gene, CDR1 is MGHRA and CDR2 is YSYEKL. The CDR3 is 14 amino acids.

This chain uses TRBV30 with TRBJ2-7; 9 bases match TRBD1. The germline V gene encodes CDR1 GTSNPN and CDR2 SVGIG (reference sequence). The CDR3 runs 16 residues. The V segment lost 1 base and the J segment 0 bases; nucleotides outside the gene matches: 7. This chain's CDR3 is CAWSEFRDRVSYEQYF. CDR3 nucleotide sequence: TGTGCCTGGAGTGAGTTTCGGGACAGGGTCTCCTACGAGCAGTACTTC.

The chain carries TRBV7-2 and TRBJ1-2, with unresolved D. The CDR3 has 14 amino acids. Germline lookup yields CDR1 SGHTA and CDR2 FQGNSA. V lost 4 bases and J 7 bases, leaving 16 bases between the germline ends. The CDR3 loop reads CASSSQIFLSGYTF. CDR3 nucleotide sequence: TGTGCCAGCAGCTCACAGATCTTCTTGAGTGGCTACACCTTC.

This clone has just one count. This chain connects TRBV7-8 to TRBJ2-2; 9 nucleotides align to TRBD1. This CDR3 is built from 14 residues. V lost 1 base to trimming and J lost 6 bases; unmatched junction nucleotides: 0. Germline CDR1 and CDR2: SGHVS and FQNEAQ. CDR3: CASSLGQGAGELFF. The CDR3 nucleotides read TGTGCCAGCAGCTTAGGACAGGGGGCCGGGGAGCTGTTTTTT.

This clone was detected only once. The chain combines TRBV5-1 with TRBJ2-6; tentatively, D is TRBD2 (5 bases). Per the germline V gene, CDR1 is SGHRS and CDR2 is YFSETQ. The V end was cut by 0 bases, the J end by 2 bases, with 6 bases between. The CDR3 runs 15 residues. CDR3 coding DNA: TGCGCCAGCAGCTTGGGGAGGACTGGGGCCAACGTCCTGACTTTC. Translated: CASSLGRTGANVLTF. Full variable domain (remainder filled in from reference TRBV5-1 and TRBJ2-6): KAGVTQTPRYLIKTRGQQVTLSCSPISGHRSVSWYQQTPGQGLQFLFEYFSETQRNKGNFPGRFSGRQFSNSRSEMNVSTLELGDSALYLCASSLGRTGANVLTFGAGSRLTVL.

V usage is TRBV28 and J usage is TRBJ2-3, with D possibly matching TRBD2 (5 bases). CDR1 and CDR2 (germline): MDHEN, SYDVKM. The CDR3 sequence is 13 residues long. With 6 bases removed from V and 2 bases from J, the gap between germline ends came to 9 bases. As DNA, the CDR3 is TGTGCCAGCAGGGAGCGGATCACAGATACGCAGTATTTT. It is translated as CASRERITDTQYF.

This chain connects TRBV2 to TRBJ2-5; 7 bases map to TRBD1. Trimming at V came to 8 bases and at J to 1 base, leaving 10 bases not matched to a gene. Per the germline V gene, CDR1 is SNHLY and CDR2 is FYNNEI. This CDR3 region has 15 residues. The CDR3 here is CASCRAGGIQETQYF. In nucleotides, the CDR3 is TGTGCCAGCTGTCGGGCAGGGGGAATCCAAGAGACCCAGTACTTC.

The chain combines TRBV4-3 with TRBJ2-3; 12 nucleotides agree with TRBD2. V gave up 4 bases and J gave up 9 bases; unmatched junction bases: 8. Germline V gene lookup returns CDR1 LGHNA and CDR2 YSLEER. The CDR3 is 15 amino acids. CDR3 region: CASSPRLAGVDTQYF. The CDR3 region has the DNA TGCGCCAGCAGCCCCCGACTAGCGGGGGTCGACACGCAGTATTTT.